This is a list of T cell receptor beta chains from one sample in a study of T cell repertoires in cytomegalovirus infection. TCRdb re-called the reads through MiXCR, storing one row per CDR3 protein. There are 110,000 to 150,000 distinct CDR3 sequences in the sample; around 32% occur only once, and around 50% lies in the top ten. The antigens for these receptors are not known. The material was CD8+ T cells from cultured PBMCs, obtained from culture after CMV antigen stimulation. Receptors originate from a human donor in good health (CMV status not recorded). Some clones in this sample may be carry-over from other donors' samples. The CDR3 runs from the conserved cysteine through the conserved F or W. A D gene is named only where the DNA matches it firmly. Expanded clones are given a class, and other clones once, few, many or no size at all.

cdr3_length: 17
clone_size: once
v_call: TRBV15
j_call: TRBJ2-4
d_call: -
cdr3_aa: CATSTTFRDEGLDIQYF
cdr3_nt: TGTGCCACCAGCACTACGTTCCGGGACGAAGGACTGGACATTCAGTACTTC

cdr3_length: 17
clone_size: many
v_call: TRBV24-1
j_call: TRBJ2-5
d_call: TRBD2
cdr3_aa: CATSEEIAGINQETQYF
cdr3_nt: TGTGCCACCAGTGAAGAGATAGCGGGGATAAACCAAGAGACCCAGTACTTC

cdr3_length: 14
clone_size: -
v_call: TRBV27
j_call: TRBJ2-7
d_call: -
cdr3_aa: CASSLGPATYEQYF
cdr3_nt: TGTGCCAGCAGTTTAGGGCCTGCTACCTACGAGCAGTACTTC

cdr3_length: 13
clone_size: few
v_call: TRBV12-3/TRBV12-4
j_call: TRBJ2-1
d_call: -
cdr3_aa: CASSYGRLNEQFF
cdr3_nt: TGTGCCAGCAGTTATGGCCGACTGAATGAGCAGTTCTTC

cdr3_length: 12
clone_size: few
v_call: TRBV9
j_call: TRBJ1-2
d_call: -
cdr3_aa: CASSVPRGGYTF
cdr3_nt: TGTGCCAGCAGCGTACCTCGAGGGGGCTACACCTTC

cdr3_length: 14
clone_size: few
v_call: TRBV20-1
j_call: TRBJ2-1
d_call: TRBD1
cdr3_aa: CSARGTGDYNEQFF
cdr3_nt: TGCAGTGCTAGGGGGACAGGGGATTACAATGAGCAGTTCTTC

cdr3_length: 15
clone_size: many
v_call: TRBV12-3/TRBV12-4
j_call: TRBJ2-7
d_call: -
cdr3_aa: CASSNLYGPIYEQYF
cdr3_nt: TGTGCCAGCAGTAACCTTTACGGCCCAATTTACGAGCAGTACTTC

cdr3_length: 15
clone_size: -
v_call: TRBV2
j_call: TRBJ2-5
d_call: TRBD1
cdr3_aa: CASSEYRQGQETQYF
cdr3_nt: TGTGCCAGCAGTGAATACAGACAGGGCCAAGAGACCCAGTACTTC

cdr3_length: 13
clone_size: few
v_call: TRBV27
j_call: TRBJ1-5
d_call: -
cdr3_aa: CASAASGNQPQHF
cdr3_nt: TGTGCCAGCGCAGCCTCTGGCAATCAGCCCCAGCATTTT

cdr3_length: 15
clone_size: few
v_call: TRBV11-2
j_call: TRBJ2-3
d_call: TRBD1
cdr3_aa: CASSIRSQGANTQYF
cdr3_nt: TGTGCCAGCAGCATAAGGAGCCAGGGGGCCAATACGCAGTATTTT

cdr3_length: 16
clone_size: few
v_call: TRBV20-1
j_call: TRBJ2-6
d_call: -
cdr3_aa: CSASQDSDSGANVLTF
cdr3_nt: TGCAGTGCTAGTCAGGACAGTGACTCTGGGGCCAACGTCCTGACTTTC

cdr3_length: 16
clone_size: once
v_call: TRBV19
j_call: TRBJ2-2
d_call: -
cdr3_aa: CASSENQGWNTGELFF
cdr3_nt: TGTGCCAGTAGCGAAAATCAGGGGTGGAACACCGGGGAGCTGTTTTTT

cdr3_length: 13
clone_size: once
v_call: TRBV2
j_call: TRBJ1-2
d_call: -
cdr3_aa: CASSDERGDGYTF
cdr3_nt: TGTGCCAGCAGTGACGAGAGGGGGGATGGCTACACCTTC

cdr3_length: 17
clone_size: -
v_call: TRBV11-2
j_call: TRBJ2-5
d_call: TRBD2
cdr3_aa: CASSPFSLAGGKETQYF
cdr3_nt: TGTGCCAGCAGCCCCTTTTCCCTGGCGGGGGGCAAAGAGACCCAGTACTTC

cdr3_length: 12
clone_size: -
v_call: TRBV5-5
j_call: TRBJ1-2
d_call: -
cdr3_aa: CASSWTSFGYTF
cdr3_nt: TGTGCCAGCAGCTGGACTAGTTTTGGCTACACCTTC

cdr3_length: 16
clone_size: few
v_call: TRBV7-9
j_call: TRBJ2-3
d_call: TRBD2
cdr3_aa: CASSWPRGNETDTQYF
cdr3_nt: TGTGCCAGCAGCTGGCCGCGGGGGAATGAAACAGATACGCAGTATTTT

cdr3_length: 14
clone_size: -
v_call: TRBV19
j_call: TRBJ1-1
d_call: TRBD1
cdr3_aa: CASSSDRGGTEAFF
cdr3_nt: TGTGCCAGTAGTTCGGACAGGGGAGGAACTGAAGCTTTCTTT

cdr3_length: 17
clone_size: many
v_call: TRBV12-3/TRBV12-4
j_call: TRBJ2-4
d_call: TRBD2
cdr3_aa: CASSPLASGGEGNIQYF
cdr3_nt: TGTGCCAGCAGTCCCCTTGCTAGCGGGGGGGAGGGAAACATTCAGTACTTC

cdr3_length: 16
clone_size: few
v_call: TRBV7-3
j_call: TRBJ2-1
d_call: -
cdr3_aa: CASSPWGDLAYNEQFF
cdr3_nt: TGTGCCAGCAGCCCCTGGGGGGACCTTGCCTACAATGAGCAGTTCTTC

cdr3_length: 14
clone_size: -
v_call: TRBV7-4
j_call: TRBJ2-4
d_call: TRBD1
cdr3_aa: CASTTDRGWDIQYF
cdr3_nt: TGTGCCAGCACCACGGACAGGGGATGGGACATTCAGTACTTC

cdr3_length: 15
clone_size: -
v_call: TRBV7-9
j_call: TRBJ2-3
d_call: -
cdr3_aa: CASSPGVTHIDTQYF
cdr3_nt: TGTGCCAGCAGCCCTGGGGTGACGCACATAGATACGCAGTATTTT

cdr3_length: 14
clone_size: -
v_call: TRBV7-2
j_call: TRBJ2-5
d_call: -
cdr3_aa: CASSLVMTWETQYF
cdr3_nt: TGTGCCAGCAGCTTAGTAATGACCTGGGAGACCCAGTACTTC

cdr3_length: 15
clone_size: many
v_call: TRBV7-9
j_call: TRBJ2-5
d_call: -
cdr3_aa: CASSIFQGSQETQYF
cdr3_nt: TGTGCCAGCAGCATATTCCAGGGGTCCCAAGAGACCCAGTACTTC

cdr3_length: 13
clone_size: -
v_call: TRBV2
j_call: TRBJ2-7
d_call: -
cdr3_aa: CASSGGTSYEQYF
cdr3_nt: TGTGCCAGCAGTGGGGGGACCTCCTACGAGCAGTACTTC

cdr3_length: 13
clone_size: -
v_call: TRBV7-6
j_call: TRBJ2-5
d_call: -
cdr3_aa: CASSYKWEETQYF
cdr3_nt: TGTGCCAGCAGCTACAAATGGGAGGAGACCCAGTACTTC

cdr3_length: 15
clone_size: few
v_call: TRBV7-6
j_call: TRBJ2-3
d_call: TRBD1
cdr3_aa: CASSSGQGATDTQYF
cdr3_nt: TGTGCCAGCAGCTCAGGTCAGGGGGCGACAGATACGCAGTATTTT

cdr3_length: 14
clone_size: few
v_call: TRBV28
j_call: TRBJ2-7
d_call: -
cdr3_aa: CASTSVLGHYEQYF
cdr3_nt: TGTGCCAGCACCTCAGTACTGGGCCACTACGAGCAGTACTTC

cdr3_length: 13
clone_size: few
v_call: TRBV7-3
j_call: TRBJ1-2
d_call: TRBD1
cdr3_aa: CASSYGQGDGYTF
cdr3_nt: TGTGCCAGCAGCTACGGACAGGGAGATGGCTACACCTTC

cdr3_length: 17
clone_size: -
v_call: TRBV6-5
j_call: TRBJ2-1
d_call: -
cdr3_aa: CASSYTREAGWGNEQFF
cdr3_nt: TGTGCCAGCAGTTACACCAGGGAAGCCGGTTGGGGCAATGAGCAGTTCTTC

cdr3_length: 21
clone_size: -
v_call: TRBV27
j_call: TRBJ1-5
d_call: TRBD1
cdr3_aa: CASIHYRDREIIDYSNQPQHF
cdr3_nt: TGTGCCAGCATACATTACCGGGACAGGGAAATTATAGATTATAGCAATCAGCCCCAGCATTTT

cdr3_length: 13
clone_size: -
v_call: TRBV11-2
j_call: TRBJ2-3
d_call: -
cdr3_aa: CASGRTTTDTQYF
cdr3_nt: TGTGCCAGCGGGAGGACCACCACAGATACGCAGTATTTT

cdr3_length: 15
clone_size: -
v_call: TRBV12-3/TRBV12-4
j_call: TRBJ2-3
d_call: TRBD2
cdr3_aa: CASSSTSGTTDTQYF
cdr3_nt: TGTGCCAGCAGTTCGACTAGCGGGACCACAGATACGCAGTATTTT

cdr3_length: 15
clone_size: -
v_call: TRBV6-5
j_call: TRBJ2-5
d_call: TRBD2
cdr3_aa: CASRELTSEGETQYF
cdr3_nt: TGTGCCAGCAGAGAATTGACTAGCGAAGGGGAGACCCAGTACTTC

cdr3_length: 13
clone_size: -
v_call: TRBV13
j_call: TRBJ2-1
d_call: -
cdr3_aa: CASSLGVVDEQFF
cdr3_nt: TGTGCCAGCAGCTTAGGCGTAGTGGATGAGCAGTTCTTC

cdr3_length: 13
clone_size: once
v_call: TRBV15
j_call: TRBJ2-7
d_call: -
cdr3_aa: CATRQGGYYEQYF
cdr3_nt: TGTGCCACCCGTCAGGGGGGTTACTACGAGCAGTACTTC

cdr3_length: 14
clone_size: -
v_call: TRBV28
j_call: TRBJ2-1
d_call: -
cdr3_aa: CASMSRGSYNEQFF
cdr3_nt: TGTGCCAGCATGAGTCGCGGCTCCTACAATGAGCAGTTCTTC

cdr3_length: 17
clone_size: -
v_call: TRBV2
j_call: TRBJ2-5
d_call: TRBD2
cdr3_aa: CASSPLGTSGGRETQYF
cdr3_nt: TGTGCCAGCAGCCCCTTGGGGACTAGCGGGGGGAGAGAGACCCAGTACTTC

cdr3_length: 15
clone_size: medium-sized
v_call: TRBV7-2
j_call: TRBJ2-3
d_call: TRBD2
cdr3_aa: CASSLELAGTDTQYF
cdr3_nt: TGTGCCAGCAGCTTAGAACTAGCGGGCACAGATACGCAGTATTTT

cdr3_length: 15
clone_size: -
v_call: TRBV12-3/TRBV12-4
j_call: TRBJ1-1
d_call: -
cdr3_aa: CASSVTEGVNTEAFF
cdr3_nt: TGTGCCAGCAGTGTCACCGAGGGGGTTAACACTGAAGCTTTCTTT

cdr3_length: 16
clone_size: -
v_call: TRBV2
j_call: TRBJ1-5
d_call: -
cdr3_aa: CASSGDKILSNQPQHF
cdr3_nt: TGTGCCAGCAGTGGGGATAAAATCCTTAGCAATCAGCCCCAGCATTTT